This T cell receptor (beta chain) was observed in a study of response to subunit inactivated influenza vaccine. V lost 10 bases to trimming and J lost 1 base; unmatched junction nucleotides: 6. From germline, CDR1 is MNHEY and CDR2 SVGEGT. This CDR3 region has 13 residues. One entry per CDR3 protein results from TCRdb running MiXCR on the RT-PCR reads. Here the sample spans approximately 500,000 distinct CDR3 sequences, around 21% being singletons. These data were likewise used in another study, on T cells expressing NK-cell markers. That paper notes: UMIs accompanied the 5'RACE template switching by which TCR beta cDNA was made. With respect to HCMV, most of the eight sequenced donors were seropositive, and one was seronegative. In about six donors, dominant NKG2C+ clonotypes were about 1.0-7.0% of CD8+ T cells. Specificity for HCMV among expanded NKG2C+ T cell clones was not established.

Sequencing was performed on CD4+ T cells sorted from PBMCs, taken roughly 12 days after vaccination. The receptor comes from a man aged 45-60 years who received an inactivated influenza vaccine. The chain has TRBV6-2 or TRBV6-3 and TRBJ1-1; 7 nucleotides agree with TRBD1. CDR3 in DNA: TGTGCCATCAAAGCAGGGGGGAACACTGAAGCTTTCTTT. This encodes CAIKAGGNTEAFF.